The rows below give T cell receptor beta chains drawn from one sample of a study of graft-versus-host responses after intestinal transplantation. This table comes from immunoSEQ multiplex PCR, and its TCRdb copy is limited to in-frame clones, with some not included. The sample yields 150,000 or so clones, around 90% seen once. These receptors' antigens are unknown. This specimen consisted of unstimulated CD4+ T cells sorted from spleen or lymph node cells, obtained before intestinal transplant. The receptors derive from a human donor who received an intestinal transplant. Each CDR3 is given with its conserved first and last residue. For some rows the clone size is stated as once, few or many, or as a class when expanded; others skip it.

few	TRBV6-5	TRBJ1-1	CASRPTGVREAFF
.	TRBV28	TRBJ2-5	CASSSGHAQETQYF
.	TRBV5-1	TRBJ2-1	CASSLYGAGINEQFF
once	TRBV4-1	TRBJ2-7	CASSQDSTGSRANGPYEQYF
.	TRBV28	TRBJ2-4	CASSLTGVSWDIQYF
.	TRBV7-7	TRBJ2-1	CASSPLLAGGPREQFF
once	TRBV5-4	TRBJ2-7	CASSFGSIKTYEQYF
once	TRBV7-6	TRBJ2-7	CASSSFRQGSSYEQYF
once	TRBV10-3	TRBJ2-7	CAISQNRDYEQYF
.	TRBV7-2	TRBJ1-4	CASSRRTGDEKLFF
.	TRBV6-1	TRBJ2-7	CASRTLAGESYEQYF
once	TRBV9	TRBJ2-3	CASSVANPTDTQYF
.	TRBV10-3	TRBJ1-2	CAISEVSGSGYTF
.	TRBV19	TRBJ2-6	CASSPRRGWSSGANVLTF
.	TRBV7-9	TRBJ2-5	CASSPLAVYVGTQYF
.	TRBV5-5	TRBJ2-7	CASIIRDRGSYEQYF
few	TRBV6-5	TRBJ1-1	CATQRDRGREAFF